The sequence of this T cell receptor (beta chain) was determined in a study of early T cells in non-severe SARS-CoV-2 infection. Across the whole study: Investigators sequenced bulk RNA drawn from unsorted whole blood, and chains remained unpaired.

This clonotype was observed a handful of times. Individual cDNA molecules were tagged with unique molecular identifiers. TCRdb fed the 5' RACE reads into MiXCR, producing one record per CDR3 protein. The table lists 40,000 to 55,000 distinct CDR3 sequences, 23% of them singletons. Germline assignment: CDR1 MNHEY and CDR2 SVGAGI. The CDR3 covers 14 residues. Trimming left V 8 bases short and J 0 bases short, with 12 bases between. The sequence came from an adult who was a healthcare worker with PCR-confirmed SARS-CoV-2 infection or an uninfected control (not recorded which). The chain employs TRBV6-5 and TRBJ2-3; D gene ambiguous. The sample was whole blood, taken at baseline. The CDR3 region is CASGISQSTDTQYF. CDR3 nucleotides: TGTGCCAGCGGAATCTCACAGAGCACAGATACGCAGTATTTT.